A selection of T cell receptor beta chains follows, all from one sample in a study of T cell repertoires in cytomegalovirus infection. No antigen has been assigned to these receptors. Each CDR3 protein gets one entry after TCRdb re-called the reads with MiXCR. The table lists about 400,000 distinct CDR3 sequences, roughly a third of them singletons. The sequenced sample was cultured PBMCs, obtained from culture after CMV antigen stimulation. These receptors all stem from a human donor in good health (CMV status not recorded). Some clones in this sample may be carry-over from other donors' samples. Each CDR3 is given without its conserved first and last residue. Fields, in order: CDR3 protein, J gene, V gene.

CDR3 protein: ASSFTAGLTEQF
J gene: TRBJ2-1
V gene: TRBV7-9

CDR3 protein: ASSRGTSGSTYQETQY
J gene: TRBJ2-5
V gene: TRBV4-1

CDR3 protein: SARDRNRDKGFRYNEQF
J gene: TRBJ2-1
V gene: TRBV20-1

CDR3 protein: ASSPGWREAEAF
J gene: TRBJ1-1
V gene: TRBV18

CDR3 protein: ASSIGRLDSYEQY
J gene: TRBJ2-7
V gene: TRBV19

CDR3 protein: ASSFLGQVASYEQY
J gene: TRBJ2-7
V gene: TRBV7-2

CDR3 protein: SARAPAGRENEQF
J gene: TRBJ2-1
V gene: TRBV20-1

CDR3 protein: ASSVFDHLNTEAF
J gene: TRBJ1-1
V gene: TRBV6-2/TRBV6-3

CDR3 protein: ASSLGGQRLWSYNEQF
J gene: TRBJ2-1
V gene: TRBV5-4

CDR3 protein: ASTGASPYNEQF
J gene: TRBJ2-1
V gene: TRBV28

CDR3 protein: ASLGQASYEQY
J gene: TRBJ2-7
V gene: TRBV2

CDR3 protein: ASSQEWTGDRSPLH
J gene: TRBJ1-6
V gene: TRBV4-3

CDR3 protein: ASSFPGLADEQF
J gene: TRBJ2-1
V gene: TRBV11-2

CDR3 protein: ASSLSPGNYGYT
J gene: TRBJ1-2
V gene: TRBV7-2

CDR3 protein: ASSLDGVLSQGIYGYT
J gene: TRBJ1-2
V gene: TRBV7-2

CDR3 protein: ASRRTGVETQY
J gene: TRBJ2-5
V gene: TRBV19

CDR3 protein: ASSEMRTEAF
J gene: TRBJ1-1
V gene: TRBV6-1

CDR3 protein: ASSQGEDRETQY
J gene: TRBJ2-5
V gene: TRBV4-3

CDR3 protein: ASSSTGASYNEQF
J gene: TRBJ2-1
V gene: TRBV7-9

CDR3 protein: ATRTNSGANVLT
J gene: TRBJ2-6
V gene: TRBV7-4

CDR3 protein: ASSLVLLAQDNEQF
J gene: TRBJ2-1
V gene: TRBV7-6

CDR3 protein: ASSLEGLAGGRTGELF
J gene: TRBJ2-2
V gene: TRBV5-1

CDR3 protein: ASSLAPDGPYSNQPQH
J gene: TRBJ1-5
V gene: TRBV7-2

CDR3 protein: ASSDQSNSYEQY
J gene: TRBJ2-7
V gene: TRBV6-1

CDR3 protein: ASSQNSRAESNSPLH
J gene: TRBJ1-6
V gene: TRBV4-2

CDR3 protein: ATSTVSGNTIY
J gene: TRBJ1-3
V gene: TRBV6-6

CDR3 protein: ASSLFGGRADYEQY
J gene: TRBJ2-7
V gene: TRBV7-3

CDR3 protein: ASSSRGGVNTEAF
J gene: TRBJ1-1
V gene: TRBV11-3

CDR3 protein: ASSQRRGMNTEAF
J gene: TRBJ1-1
V gene: TRBV14

CDR3 protein: ATLAENRYNEQF
J gene: TRBJ2-1
V gene: TRBV19

CDR3 protein: ASSLLRNHNEQF
J gene: TRBJ2-1
V gene: TRBV7-2

CDR3 protein: ASSSGTDPGYGYT
J gene: TRBJ1-2
V gene: TRBV7-8

CDR3 protein: ASKGVGNEKLF
J gene: TRBJ1-4
V gene: TRBV19

CDR3 protein: ASSPRTGPFLDYGYT
J gene: TRBJ1-2
V gene: TRBV19

CDR3 protein: ASSPPGRGVESQY
J gene: TRBJ2-5
V gene: TRBV7-8

CDR3 protein: ASKRDILSTDTQY
J gene: TRBJ2-3
V gene: TRBV6-5

CDR3 protein: ASSYEGLAGANVLT
J gene: TRBJ2-6
V gene: TRBV6-5

CDR3 protein: SAPWTGGTDTQY
J gene: TRBJ2-3
V gene: TRBV20-1

CDR3 protein: ASITGPLTSGRALVPYNEQF
J gene: TRBJ2-1
V gene: TRBV7-8

CDR3 protein: ASSGGVYEQF
J gene: TRBJ2-1
V gene: TRBV25-1

CDR3 protein: ASSPTVGTVQETQY
J gene: TRBJ2-5
V gene: TRBV27

CDR3 protein: ASSSRGGSQLLTGGSYNEQF
J gene: TRBJ2-1
V gene: TRBV5-1

CDR3 protein: ASSLGSFQETQY
J gene: TRBJ2-5
V gene: TRBV12-3/TRBV12-4

CDR3 protein: ASSFVVGTSLSYNEQF
J gene: TRBJ2-1
V gene: TRBV7-2

CDR3 protein: ASSRAVTGDTEAF
J gene: TRBJ1-1
V gene: TRBV11-2

CDR3 protein: SATINRGAKNIQY
J gene: TRBJ2-4
V gene: TRBV20-1

CDR3 protein: ASSPEGFGGRKLF
J gene: TRBJ1-4
V gene: TRBV7-2

CDR3 protein: SARRRGATEAF
J gene: TRBJ1-1
V gene: TRBV20-1

CDR3 protein: ASSLMGESDEQF
J gene: TRBJ2-1
V gene: TRBV7-3

CDR3 protein: ASSLNRAQPQH
J gene: TRBJ1-5
V gene: TRBV12-3/TRBV12-4

CDR3 protein: ASSQGLAISVNEQF
J gene: TRBJ2-1
V gene: TRBV11-2

CDR3 protein: ASSSLPSSYNEQF
J gene: TRBJ2-1
V gene: TRBV18

CDR3 protein: ASSPDPGSYEQY
J gene: TRBJ2-7
V gene: TRBV7-2

CDR3 protein: ASSMLAGGPSSEQY
J gene: TRBJ2-7
V gene: TRBV19

CDR3 protein: ASSGGDRVGYGYT
J gene: TRBJ1-2
V gene: TRBV6-1

CDR3 protein: ASSPTTGGFYGYT
J gene: TRBJ1-2
V gene: TRBV12-3/TRBV12-4

CDR3 protein: SARDGRKSYEQY
J gene: TRBJ2-7
V gene: TRBV20-1

CDR3 protein: ASSQGLAGENEQF
J gene: TRBJ2-1
V gene: TRBV4-3

CDR3 protein: ASSESRGRSQDTQY
J gene: TRBJ2-3
V gene: TRBV10-1